This TCR beta chain was profiled in a study of response to subunit inactivated influenza vaccine. Points from the study as a whole: T cells newly recruited by each seasonal influenza vaccination are few, the authors suggested.

Germline V CDR1 and CDR2: SEHNR, FQNEAQ (reference sequence). The CDR3 runs to 16 residues. V trimming: 1 base; J trimming: 5 bases; junction bases outside the gene matches: 9. TCRdb independently ran MiXCR on the RT-PCR reads; one entry per CDR3 protein. The profile shows approximately 290,000 distinct CDR3 sequences, approximately 21% of them singletons. Of note for this clonotype: Antigen: not known.

The sample in question was PBMCs from blood, obtained about 19 months after vaccination. The V call is TRBV7-9, the J call TRBJ2-5; 8 nucleotides line up with TRBD1. The TCR comes from a man between 50 and 75 years old who received an inactivated influenza vaccine. CDR3 loop: CASSLGQGLPSETQYF. The CDR3, as DNA: TGTGCCAGCAGCTTAGGACAGGGGCTACCTTCGGAGACCCAGTACTTC. The whole variable domain, filled in from reference TRBV7-9 and TRBJ2-5, reads DTGVSQNPRHKITKRGQNVTFRCDPISEHNRLYWYRQTLGQGPEFLTYFQNEAQLEKSRLLSDRFSAERPKGSFSTLEIQRTEQGDSAMYLCASSLGQGLPSETQYFGPGTRLLVL.